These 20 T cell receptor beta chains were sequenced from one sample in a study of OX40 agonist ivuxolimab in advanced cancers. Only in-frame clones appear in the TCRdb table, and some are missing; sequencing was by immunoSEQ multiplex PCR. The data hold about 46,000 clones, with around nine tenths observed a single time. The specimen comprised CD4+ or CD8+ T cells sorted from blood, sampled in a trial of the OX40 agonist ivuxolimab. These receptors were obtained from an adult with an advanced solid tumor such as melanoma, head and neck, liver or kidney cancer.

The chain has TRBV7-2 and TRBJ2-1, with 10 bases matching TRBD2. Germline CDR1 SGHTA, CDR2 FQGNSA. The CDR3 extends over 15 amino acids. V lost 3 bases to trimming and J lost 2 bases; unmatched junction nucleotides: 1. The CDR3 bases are TGTGCCAGCAGCTTTAGCGGGGGGCCCTACAATGAGCAGTTCTTC. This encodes CASSFSGGPYNEQFF.

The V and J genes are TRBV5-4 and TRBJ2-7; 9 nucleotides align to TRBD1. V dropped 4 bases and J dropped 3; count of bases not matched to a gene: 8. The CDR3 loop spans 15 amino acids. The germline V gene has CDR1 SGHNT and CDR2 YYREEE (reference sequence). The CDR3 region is CASSEGQGSIYEQYF. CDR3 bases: TGTGCCAGCAGCGAGGGACAGGGTTCTATCTACGAGCAGTACTTC.

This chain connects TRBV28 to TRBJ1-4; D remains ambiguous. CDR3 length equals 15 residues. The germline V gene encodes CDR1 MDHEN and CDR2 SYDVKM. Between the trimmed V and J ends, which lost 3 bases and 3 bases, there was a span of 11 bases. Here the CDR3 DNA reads TGTGCCAGCAGTTTGTATGGGAGTTCTAATGAAAAACTGTTTTTT. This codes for CASSLYGSSNEKLFF. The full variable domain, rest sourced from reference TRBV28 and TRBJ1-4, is DVKVTQSSRYLVKRTGEKVFLECVQDMDHENMFWYRQDPGLGLRLIYFSYDVKMKEKGDIPEGYSVSREKKERFSLILESASTNQTSMYLCASSLYGSSNEKLFFGSGTQLSVL.

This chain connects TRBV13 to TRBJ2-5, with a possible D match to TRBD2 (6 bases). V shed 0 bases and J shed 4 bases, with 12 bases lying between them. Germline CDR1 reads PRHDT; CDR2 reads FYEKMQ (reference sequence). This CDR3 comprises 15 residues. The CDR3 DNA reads TGTGCCAGCAGCTTAGGGCCCGGGAGTGGAGAGACCCAGTACTTC. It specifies CASSLGPGSGETQYF.

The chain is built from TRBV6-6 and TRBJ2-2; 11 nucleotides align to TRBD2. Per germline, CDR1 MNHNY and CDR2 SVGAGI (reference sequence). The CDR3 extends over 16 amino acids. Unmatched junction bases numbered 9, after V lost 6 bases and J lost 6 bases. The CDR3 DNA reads TGTGCCAGCAGACCCAAACTAGCGGGAGTCCCCGGGGAGCTGTTTTTT. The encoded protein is CASRPKLAGVPGELFF.

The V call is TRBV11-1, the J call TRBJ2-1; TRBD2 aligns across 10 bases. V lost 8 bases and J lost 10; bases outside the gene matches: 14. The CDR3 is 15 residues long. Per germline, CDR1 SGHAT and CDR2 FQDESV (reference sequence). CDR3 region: CASHPGLAGEQEQFF. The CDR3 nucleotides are TGTGCCAGCCATCCGGGGCTAGCGGGAGAACAAGAGCAGTTCTTC.

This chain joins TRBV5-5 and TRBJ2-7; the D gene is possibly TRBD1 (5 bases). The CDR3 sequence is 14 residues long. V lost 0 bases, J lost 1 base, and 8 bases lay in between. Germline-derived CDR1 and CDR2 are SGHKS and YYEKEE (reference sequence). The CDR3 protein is CASSLGQGSYEQYF. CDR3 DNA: TGTGCCAGCAGCTTGGGTCAGGGATCCTACGAGCAGTACTTC.

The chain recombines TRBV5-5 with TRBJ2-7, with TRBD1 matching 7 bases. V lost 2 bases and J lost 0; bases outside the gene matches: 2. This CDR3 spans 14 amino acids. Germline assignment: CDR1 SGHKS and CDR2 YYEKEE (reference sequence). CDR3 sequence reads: CASSFGTASYEQYF. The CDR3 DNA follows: TGTGCCAGCAGCTTTGGGACAGCCTCCTACGAGCAGTACTTC.

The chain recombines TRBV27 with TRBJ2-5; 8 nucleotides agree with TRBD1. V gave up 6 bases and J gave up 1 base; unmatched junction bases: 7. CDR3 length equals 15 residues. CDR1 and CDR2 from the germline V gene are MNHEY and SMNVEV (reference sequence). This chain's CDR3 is CASSPWTGPQETQYF. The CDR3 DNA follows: TGTGCCAGCAGCCCTTGGACAGGGCCCCAAGAGACCCAGTACTTC.

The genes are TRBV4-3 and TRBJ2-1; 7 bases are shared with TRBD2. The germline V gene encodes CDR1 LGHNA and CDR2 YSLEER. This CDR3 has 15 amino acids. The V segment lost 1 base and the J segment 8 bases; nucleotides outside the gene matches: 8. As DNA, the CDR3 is TGCGCCAGCAGCCAAGGACTAGCCGACCTGGATGAGCAGTTCTTC. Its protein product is CASSQGLADLDEQFF.

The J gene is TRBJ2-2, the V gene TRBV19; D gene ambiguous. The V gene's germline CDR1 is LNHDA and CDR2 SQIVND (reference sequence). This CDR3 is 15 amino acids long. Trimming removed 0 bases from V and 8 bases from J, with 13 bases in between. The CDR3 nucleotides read TGTGCCAGTAGTATAGATATTTTTGTGCGAGGGGAGCTGTTTTTT. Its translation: CASSIDIFVRGELFF.

CDR3 sequence (DNA): TGTGCCAGCAGCACCCCAAGGGACAGGGAGGCGAACACCGGGGAGCTGTTTTTT. Translating gives CASSTPRDREANTGELFF. This rearrangement joins TRBV21-1 to TRBJ2-2; the D segment call TRBD1 is taken from the table without a DNA check. TRBV21-1 is listed as a pseudogene. This CDR3 spans 18 amino acids.

The chain's CDR3 is CASSSEGVFYEQYF. The DNA of the CDR3 is TGTGCCAGCAGCTCGGAGGGGGTATTCTACGAGCAGTACTTC. The chain combines TRBV5-5 with TRBJ2-7; the D gene could be TRBD1 or TRBD2 (6 bases each). There are 14 residues in the CDR3. CDR1 SGHKS and CDR2 YYEKEE come from the germline V gene (reference sequence). The V and J ends lost 3 bases and 3 bases respectively, with 13 bases between them.

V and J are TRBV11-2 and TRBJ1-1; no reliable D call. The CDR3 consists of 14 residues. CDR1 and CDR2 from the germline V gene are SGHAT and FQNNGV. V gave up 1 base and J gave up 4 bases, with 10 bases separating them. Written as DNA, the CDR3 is TGTGCCAGCAGCTTAGTGGCGCAGAGCACTGAAGCTTTCTTT. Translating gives CASSLVAQSTEAFF. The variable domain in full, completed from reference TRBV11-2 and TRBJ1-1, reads EAGVAQSPRYKIIEKRQSVAFWCNPISGHATLYWYQQILGQGPKLLIQFQNNGVVDDSQLPKDRFSAERLKGVDSTLKIQPAKLEDSAVYLCASSLVAQSTEAFFGQGTRLTVV.

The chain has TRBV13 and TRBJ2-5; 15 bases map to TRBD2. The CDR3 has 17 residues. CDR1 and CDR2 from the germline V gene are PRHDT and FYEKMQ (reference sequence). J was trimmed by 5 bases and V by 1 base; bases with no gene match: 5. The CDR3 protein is CASSLVSGTSGRETQYF. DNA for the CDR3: TGTGCCAGCAGCTTAGTCTCCGGGACTAGCGGGAGGGAGACCCAGTACTTC.

The CDR3 loop is CASSLTTSGTTDTQYF. The CDR3 coding sequence is TGTGCCAGCAGCCTGACTACTAGCGGGACAACAGATACGCAGTATTTT. This chain links TRBV27 with TRBJ2-3; 10 positions match TRBD2. The CDR3 has 16 amino acids. V gave up 6 bases and J gave up 3 bases; unmatched junction bases: 9. CDR1 is MNHEY and CDR2 is SMNVEV in the germline V gene (reference sequence).

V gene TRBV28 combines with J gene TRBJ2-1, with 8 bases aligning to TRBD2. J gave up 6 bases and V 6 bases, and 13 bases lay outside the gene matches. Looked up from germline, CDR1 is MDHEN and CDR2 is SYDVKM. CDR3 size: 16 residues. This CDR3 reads CASSKTSSGLFNEQFF. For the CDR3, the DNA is TGTGCCAGCAGCAAAACCTCTAGCGGGCTCTTCAATGAGCAGTTCTTC. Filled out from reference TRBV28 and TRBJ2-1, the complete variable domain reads DVKVTQSSRYLVKRTGEKVFLECVQDMDHENMFWYRQDPGLGLRLIYFSYDVKMKEKGDIPEGYSVSREKKERFSLILESASTNQTSMYLCASSKTSSGLFNEQFFGPGTRLTVL.

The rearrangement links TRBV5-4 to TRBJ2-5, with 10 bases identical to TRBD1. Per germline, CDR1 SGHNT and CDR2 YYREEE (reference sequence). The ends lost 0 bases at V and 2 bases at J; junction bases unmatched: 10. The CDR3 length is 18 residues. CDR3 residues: CASSLAETGGDFQETQYF. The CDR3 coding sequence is TGTGCCAGCAGCTTGGCTGAGACAGGGGGCGATTTTCAAGAGACCCAGTACTTC.

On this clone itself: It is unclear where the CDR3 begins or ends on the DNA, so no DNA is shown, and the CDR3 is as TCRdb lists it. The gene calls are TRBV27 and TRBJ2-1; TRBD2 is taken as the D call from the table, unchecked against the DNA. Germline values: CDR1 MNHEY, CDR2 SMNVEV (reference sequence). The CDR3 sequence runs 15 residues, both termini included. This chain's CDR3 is CASSLWRGMNNEQFF.

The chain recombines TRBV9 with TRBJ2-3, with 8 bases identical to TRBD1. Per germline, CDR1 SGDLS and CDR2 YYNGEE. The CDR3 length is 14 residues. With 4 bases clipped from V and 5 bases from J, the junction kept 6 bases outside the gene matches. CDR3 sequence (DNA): TGTGCCAGCAGCCCCCGGACAGGGATAGATACGCAGTATTTT. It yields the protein CASSPRTGIDTQYF.